What follows is one T cell receptor (beta chain) and its context. Only in-frame clones appear in the TCRdb table, and some are missing; sequencing was by immunoSEQ multiplex PCR. The table has over 30,000 clones, around 90% seen once; the top ten hold 3% to 4.5%. This sample is part of a study of T cell changes during pregnancy in multiple sclerosis. Germline CDR1 reads LGHNA; CDR2 reads YSLEER. The junction had 3 bases not matched to a gene; V was cut back by 0 bases and J by 4 bases. The CDR3 sequence is 16 residues long. This rearrangement joins TRBV4-3 to TRBJ2-1; 10 bases map to TRBD2. The sequencing here drew on CD8+ T cells from peripheral blood mononuclear cells, taken in the third trimester of pregnancy. The TCR sequence derives from a female donor with multiple sclerosis, enrolled in a pregnancy study. The DNA for the CDR3 is TGCGCCAGCAGCCAAGATTCTAGCGGGGGATACAATGAGCAGTTCTTC. Its translation is CASSQDSSGGYNEQFF.